A selection of T cell receptor beta chains follows, all from one sample in a study of T cells after yellow fever vaccination. TCRdb fed the 5' RACE reads into MiXCR, producing one record per CDR3 protein. Seen here are about 320,000 distinct CDR3 sequences, around 6.8% observed once, and the top ten hold around 17%. Sequenced here: PBMCs, sampled approximately 40 days after the first yellow fever vaccination. Every receptor here comes from a man between 18 and 29 years old who received the YFV17D yellow fever vaccine. Each CDR3 is given with its conserved first and last residue. The D gene is left open where the match is weak. Expanded clones are given a class, and other clones once, few, many or no size at all.

>NA|TRBV6-5|TRBJ2-7|few
CASSYAGSYEQYF
TGTGCCAGCAGTTACGCGGGATCTTACGAGCAGTACTTC
>NA|TRBV6-5|TRBJ1-6|few
CASSYVAGENSPLHF
TGTGCCAGCAGTTACGTGGCAGGCGAGAATTCACCCCTCCACTTT
>NA|TRBV7-2|TRBJ2-2|few
CASSLAHLENTGELFF
TGTGCCAGCAGCTTAGCGCATCTTGAGAACACCGGGGAGCTGTTTTTT
>NA|TRBV10-3|TRBJ1-2|few
CAIRLTERGGNGGYGYSF
TGTGCCATCAGACTTACCGAAAGGGGAGGAAACGGTGGCTATGGCTACAGCTTC
>NA|TRBV29-1|TRBJ2-3|few
CSVVGRVASTDTQYF
TGCAGCGTTGTCGGTCGGGTGGCTAGCACAGATACGCAGTATTTT
>NA|TRBV28|TRBJ1-1|many
CASSIQLNTEAFF
TGTGCCAGCAGTATACAGTTGAACACTGAAGCTTTCTTT
>NA|TRBV20-1|TRBJ2-5|NA
CSARGGCWQTQYF
TGCAGTGCTAGAGGGGGTTGCTGGCAGACCCAGTACTTC
>NA|TRBV20-1|TRBJ1-5|few
CSARLPASNQPQHF
TGCAGTGCTAGACTCCCCGCCAGCAATCAGCCCCAGCATTTT
>NA|TRBV5-1|TRBJ2-1|NA
CASSVTTGSRNEQFF
TGCGCCAGCAGCGTGACAACAGGGTCGCGGAATGAGCAGTTCTTC
>NA|TRBV6-5|TRBJ1-1|few
CASSYSSPGANTEAFF
TGTGCCAGCAGTTACTCGAGCCCAGGGGCAAACACTGAAGCTTTCTTT
>TRBD2|TRBV5-1|TRBJ2-1|many
CASSFWLAGGFSYNEQFF
TGCGCCAGCAGCTTCTGGCTAGCGGGGGGATTCTCCTACAATGAGCAGTTCTTC
>NA|TRBV6-1|TRBJ1-2|NA
CASSPRTAYYGYTF
TGTGCCAGCAGTCCCCGGACAGCCTACTATGGCTACACCTTC
>TRBD1|TRBV20-1|TRBJ1-2|few
CSARRGQGKGGYTF
TGCAGTGCTAGACGGGGACAGGGCAAGGGTGGCTACACCTTC
>NA|TRBV2|TRBJ2-3|many
CASSEGDSTDTQYF
TGTGCCAGCAGTGAAGGGGACAGCACAGATACGCAGTATTTT
>TRBD1|TRBV7-3|TRBJ2-3|NA
CASSARQGRTDTQYF
TGTGCCAGCAGCGCGAGACAGGGTCGGACAGATACGCAGTATTTT
>NA|TRBV19|TRBJ2-6|NA
CASSTNGQISGANVLTF
TGTGCCAGTAGTACAAACGGGCAGATCTCTGGGGCCAACGTCCTGACTTTC
>NA|TRBV7-2|TRBJ2-6|NA
CASLMRGTGANVLTF
TGTGCCAGCTTGATGAGGGGAACTGGGGCCAACGTCCTGACTTTC
>NA|TRBV7-6|TRBJ2-7|few
CASSSTDSYEQYF
TGTGCCAGCAGCTCAACAGACTCCTACGAGCAGTACTTC
>NA|TRBV5-1|TRBJ2-7|NA
CASSLDVYEQYF
TGCGCCAGCAGCTTGGACGTCTACGAGCAGTACTTC
>TRBD1|TRBV7-3|TRBJ2-2|few
CASSLTDREAGELFF
TGTGCCAGCAGCTTAACGGACAGGGAGGCCGGGGAGCTGTTTTTT
>TRBD1|TRBV29-1|TRBJ2-2|NA
CSGTRTGNTGELFF
TGCAGCGGCACGAGGACAGGGAACACCGGGGAGCTGTTTTTT
>NA|TRBV20-1|TRBJ2-1|few
CSARDWARRSNEQFF
TGCAGTGCTAGAGATTGGGCCCGCAGGTCGAATGAGCAGTTCTTC
>TRBD1|TRBV6-5|TRBJ1-6|few
CASSYRGQSGSPLHF
TGTGCCAGCAGTTACAGGGGGCAAAGCGGTTCACCCCTCCACTTT
>NA|TRBV29-1|TRBJ2-6|few
CSAGESGANVLTF
TGCAGCGCCGGAGAGTCTGGGGCCAACGTCCTGACTTTC
>NA|TRBV5-6|TRBJ2-3|NA
CASTKGERASGDTQYF
TGTGCCAGCACCAAAGGGGAGCGGGCTTCGGGAGATACGCAGTATTTT
>TRBD1|TRBV5-1|TRBJ1-1|NA
CASSSGTGHPNNEAFF
TGCGCCAGCAGCTCCGGGACAGGGCACCCCAATAATGAAGCTTTCTTT
>NA|TRBV6-5|TRBJ2-1|NA
CASSYLPSYYNEQFF
TGTGCCAGCAGTTACCTACCTAGCTATTACAATGAGCAGTTCTTC
>NA|TRBV18|TRBJ1-1|few
CASSPEAGVPNTEAFF
TGTGCCAGCTCACCGGAGGCCGGGGTACCGAACACTGAAGCTTTCTTT
>NA|TRBV27|TRBJ2-7|few
CASSLSSYYEQYF
TGTGCCAGCAGTTTATCGAGCTATTACGAGCAGTACTTC
>NA|TRBV7-9|TRBJ2-3|NA
CASSGTPTGTDTQYF
TGTGCCAGCAGCGGCACCCCAACAGGGACAGATACGCAGTATTTT
>NA|TRBV12-3/TRBV12-4|TRBJ2-5|many
CASSFPGTETQYF
TGTGCCAGCAGTTTTCCGGGGACGGAGACCCAGTACTTC
>NA|TRBV6-1|TRBJ1-5|few
CASSEAHGERPQHF
TGTGCCAGCAGTGAAGCGCACGGAGAGAGGCCCCAGCATTTT
>NA|TRBV18|TRBJ2-6|few
CASSTTTADGANVLTF
TGTGCCAGCTCCACTACCACGGCGGATGGGGCCAACGTCCTGACTTTC
>TRBD1|TRBV19|TRBJ2-3|few
CASSITLAAGGSTDTQYF
TGTGCCAGTAGTATAACGTTGGCGGCAGGGGGAAGCACAGATACGCAGTATTTT
>NA|TRBV6-2/TRBV6-3|TRBJ2-7|many
CASSPGHSADEQYF
TGTGCCAGCAGTCCGGGACACTCAGCTGACGAGCAGTACTTC
>NA|TRBV18|TRBJ1-1|NA
CASSPNQENTEAFF
TGTGCCAGCTCACCAAACCAGGAGAACACTGAAGCTTTCTTT
>NA|TRBV27|TRBJ2-1|few
CATAGSGNEQFF
TGTGCCACCGCAGGGTCGGGCAATGAGCAGTTCTTC
>NA|TRBV19|TRBJ1-1|few
CAITDRLNTEAFF
TGTGCCATTACCGACAGACTGAACACTGAAGCTTTCTTT
>TRBD2|TRBV20-1|TRBJ2-3|NA
CSAHRTSGGTDTQYF
TGCAGTGCTCATCGGACTAGCGGGGGGACAGATACGCAGTATTTT
>NA|TRBV11-2|TRBJ2-1|NA
CASSLARRQFF
TGTGCCAGCAGCTTAGCCCGGCGGCAGTTCTTC
>NA|TRBV9|TRBJ2-1|few
CASSVGGAPQQFF
TGTGCCAGCAGCGTAGGGGGGGCCCCTCAACAGTTCTTC
>TRBD1|TRBV18|TRBJ2-5|many
CASSPRPGGRETQYF
TGTGCCAGCTCACCAAGACCAGGGGGAAGGGAGACCCAGTACTTC
>NA|TRBV12-3/TRBV12-4|TRBJ2-7|few
CASSIGTRLYEQYF
TGTGCCAGCAGTATCGGGACTCGGCTATACGAGCAGTACTTC
>NA|TRBV18|TRBJ2-2|NA
CASSPEPGGTGELFF
TGTGCCAGCTCACCGGAACCCGGGGGAACCGGGGAGCTGTTTTTT
>NA|TRBV7-2|TRBJ1-2|many
CASSLVKQGVATF
TGTGCCAGCAGCTTAGTAAAGCAGGGTGTAGCGACCTTC
>NA|TRBV5-1|TRBJ2-6|many
CASSPEGRSGANVLTF
TGCGCCAGCAGCCCTGAAGGGAGGAGTGGAGCCAACGTCCTGACTTTC
>TRBD1|TRBV5-8|TRBJ2-7|NA
CASSSDREDEQYF
TGTGCCAGCAGCTCGGACAGGGAGGACGAGCAGTACTTC
>NA|TRBV10-3|TRBJ1-6|few
CAIGRAGNSPLHF
TGTGCCATCGGCAGAGCGGGAAATTCACCCCTCCACTTT
>NA|TRBV9|TRBJ1-1|NA
CASSVEGRRSSEAFF
TGTGCCAGCAGCGTAGAAGGACGTCGCTCCTCTGAAGCTTTCTTT
>NA|TRBV11-2|TRBJ2-3|few
CASSLGTSRDTDTQYF
TGTGCCAGCAGCTTAGGCACTAGCCGAGACACAGATACGCAGTATTTT
>TRBD1|TRBV12-3/TRBV12-4|TRBJ1-5|NA
CASSSTGQNNQPQHF
TGTGCCAGCAGCTCCACGGGACAGAATAATCAGCCCCAGCATTTT
>NA|TRBV7-2|TRBJ1-3|NA
CASSPGSRSGNTIYF
TGTGCCAGCAGCCCCGGGTCCCGCTCTGGAAACACCATATATTTT
>NA|TRBV20-1|TRBJ1-2|many
CSASSANYGYTF
TGCAGTGCTAGCTCGGCTAACTATGGCTACACCTTC
>NA|TRBV28|TRBJ2-1|NA
CASSSPPTIPTYNEQFF
TGTGCCAGCAGTTCTCCCCCCACTATCCCGACCTACAATGAGCAGTTCTTC